This T cell receptor (beta chain) was recorded in a study of cytotoxic CD8 clonotypes in ibrutinib-treated CLL. General study results and limits: Higher clonality was seen at ibrutinib response and a return toward baseline at progression. The study found public clonotypes uncommon, contracting or stable on treatment.

Trimming took off 5 bases at V and 7 bases at J, with 15 bases between the two ends. Germline loops: CDR1 SGHAT, CDR2 FQNNGV. The CDR3 is made up of 13 amino acids. This clone was found a few times. Antigen unknown. TCR beta libraries used roughly 1.9 micrograms of DNA from cryopreserved PBMCs. Targeted sequencing depth ranged from 1 in 200,000 to 1 in 1 million T cells. TCRdb's copy holds only in-frame clones and misses some; the assay was immunoSEQ multiplex PCR. The sample records roughly 200,000 clones, about three quarters being singletons. This rearrangement joins TRBV11-2 to TRBJ2-7; D gene unclear. The receptor was isolated from a human donor with chronic lymphocytic leukemia. The source material was PBMCs, sampled after 12 months of ibrutinib treatment. The CDR3 protein is CASSTRAQREQYF. The CDR3 region has the DNA TGTGCCAGCAGCACCCGGGCCCAGAGGGAGCAGTACTTC.